The 20 T cell receptor beta chains reported below all come from one sample, sequenced in a study of T-cell reconstitution after alpha-beta-depleted transplantation in children. General study results and limits: T-cell numbers and diversity, one year after transplant, stemmed largely from T cells that were newly produced.

The authors prepared the TCRbeta library with unique molecular identifiers. TCRdb reprocessed the PCR reads via MiXCR and lists one record per CDR3 protein. The sample holds some 300,000 distinct CDR3 sequences, nearly 8% seen once. Their antigens are not known. The starting material was peripheral blood, obtained 360 days after TCRalphabeta/CD19-depleted stem cell transplant. Receptors originate from a female patient aged 2 to 10 who had a stem cell transplant for Fanconi anemia, so the T cells may come from the graft donor.

This clonotype was detected only a few times. The chain is built from TRBV5-1 and TRBJ1-4, with unresolved D. V was shortened by 2 bases and J by 3 bases, with 5 bases between the two germline ends. Germline lookup yields CDR1 SGHRS and CDR2 YFSETQ. CDR3 length: 13 amino acids. The CDR3 here is CASSLRSNEKLFF. CDR3 bases: TGCGCCAGCAGCTTACGGTCTAATGAAAAACTGTTTTTT.

This clonotype turned up a few times. The rearrangement joins TRBV20-1 to TRBJ2-1; D may be TRBD1 (6 bases). The length of the CDR3 is 13 residues. Germline-derived CDR1 and CDR2 are DFQATT and SNEGSKA (reference sequence). The CDR3 sequence is CSALHTGQGEQFF. CDR3 nucleotides: TGCAGCGCTCTACACACAGGGCAGGGTGAGCAGTTCTTC.

This clonotype was counted at least ten times. The J gene is TRBJ1-2, the V gene TRBV6-5; perhaps TRBD1 as D (5 bases). Deletions cut 2 bases from V and 6 bases from J, with 10 bases between. The V gene's germline CDR1 is MNHEY and CDR2 SVGAGI. The CDR3 sequence is 13 residues long. This CDR3 is CASSYAPGNGYTF. The CDR3 bases are TGTGCCAGCAGTTACGCTCCAGGGAATGGCTACACCTTC.

This clonotype was counted at least ten times. CDR3 DNA sequence: TGTGCCAGCAGTTTATTAGCGAATGAAGCTTTCTTT. Translation gives CASSLLANEAFF. The chain couples TRBV12-3 or TRBV12-4 to TRBJ1-1; D gene ambiguous. V lost 2 bases, J lost 7 bases, and 8 bases lay in between. The CDR3 runs 12 residues.

The chain uses TRBV6-6 and TRBJ2-5; D call uncertain. The CDR3 is 12 residues long. Trimming removed 8 bases from V and 5 bases from J, with 12 bases in between. Germline V CDR1 and CDR2: MNHNY, SVGAGI (reference sequence). The chain's CDR3 is CASQRLGETQYF. CDR3 coding DNA: TGTGCCAGCCAACGACTGGGGGAGACCCAGTACTTC.

This clonotype was seen ten or more times. The chain recombines TRBV5-6 with TRBJ1-1; no clear D gene. The V gene lost 2 bases and the J gene lost 4 bases, with 6 bases spanning the gap. Germline V gives CDR1 SGHDT, CDR2 YYEEEE. This CDR3 has 12 amino acids. In DNA form, the CDR3 reads TGTGCCAGCAGCTTTCAGGTCACTGAAGCTTTCTTT. This encodes CASSFQVTEAFF.

This clonotype has just a few counts. This chain joins TRBV12-3 or TRBV12-4 and TRBJ2-5; D may be TRBD1 (5 bases). This CDR3 region has 15 residues. With 1 base removed from V and 5 bases from J, the gap between germline ends came to 14 bases. The CDR3 protein is CASSLEGPGWETQYF. The CDR3 nucleotides are TGTGCCAGCAGTTTAGAGGGGCCTGGCTGGGAGACCCAGTACTTC.

This chain connects TRBV5-1 to TRBJ2-3; 8 bases are shared with TRBD2. Germline V gene sequence: CDR1 SGHRS, CDR2 YFSETQ. There are 15 residues in the CDR3. Trimming cost V 4 bases and J 4 bases; bases outside gene matches: 8. The DNA of the CDR3 is TGCGCCAGCAGCCTCTCCGGGACTAGGGCAGATACGCAGTATTTT. Protein sequence: CASSLSGTRADTQYF. The full variable domain, with the rest looked up from reference TRBV5-1 and TRBJ2-3, is KAGVTQTPRYLIKTRGQQVTLSCSPISGHRSVSWYQQTPGQGLQFLFEYFSETQRNKGNFPGRFSGRQFSNSRSEMNVSTLELGDSALYLCASSLSGTRADTQYFGPGTRLTVL.

This clonotype appeared many times. The CDR3 spells CASSFSAGGSPLHF. In DNA form, the CDR3 reads TGTGCCAGCAGTTTTTCGGCAGGGGGTTCACCCCTCCACTTT. This sequence joins TRBV27 and TRBJ1-6, with 7 bases identical to TRBD1. Unmatched junction bases numbered 5, after V lost 3 bases and J lost 9 bases. CDR1 is MNHEY, CDR2 SMNVEV, per germline (reference sequence). The CDR3 has 14 amino acids.

The chain joins TRBV25-1 to TRBJ2-1; D might be TRBD2 (6 bases). This CDR3 spans 15 amino acids. Germline loops: CDR1 MGHDK, CDR2 SYGVNS. Trimming took 6 bases from V and 5 from J, leaving 17 bases between them. The CDR3 DNA sequence: TGTGCCAGCAGCCGACGACTAGTGGCGGACAATGAGCAGTTCTTC. It translates to CASSRRLVADNEQFF.

Many counts were recorded for this clonotype. The chain has TRBV29-1 and TRBJ1-2; 7 bases agree with TRBD1. This CDR3 has 13 residues. The ends lost 7 bases at V and 4 bases at J; junction bases unmatched: 9. CDR1 is SQVTM and CDR2 is ANQGSEA in the germline V gene. The CDR3 region is CSASLGTVYGYTF. The CDR3 DNA is TGCAGCGCCTCCCTCGGGACAGTCTATGGCTACACCTTC. Looking up the rest from reference TRBV29-1 and TRBJ1-2 gives the full variable domain: SAVISQKPSRDICQRGTSLTIQCQVDSQVTMMFWYRQQPGQSLTLIATANQGSEATYESGFVIDKFPISRPNLTFSTLTVSNMSPEDSSIYLCSASLGTVYGYTFGSGTRLTVV.

The rearrangement joins TRBV6-5 to TRBJ1-1; a possible D gene is TRBD1 (5 bases). V lost 1 base, J lost 8 bases, and 11 bases lay in between. Germline V gives CDR1 MNHEY, CDR2 SVGAGI. CDR3 length: 13 amino acids. The CDR3 bases are TGTGCCAGCAGTTACTTGGGACGGGGGGAAGCTTTCTTT. Its protein product is CASSYLGRGEAFF.

This clonotype has at least ten counts. The V and J genes are TRBV4-1 and TRBJ2-7, with D possibly TRBD2 on 7 matching bases. Germline V CDR1 and CDR2: MGHRA, YSYEKL. The CDR3 length is 22 residues. V gave up 3 bases and J gave up 0 bases, with 33 bases separating them. CDR3: CASSHHGKQGLVGGGSSYEQYF. The CDR3 nucleotides are TGCGCCAGCAGCCACCATGGAAAACAGGGACTTGTAGGCGGGGGAAGCTCCTACGAGCAGTACTTC.

This chain links TRBV11-2 with TRBJ1-1; D gene unclear. Germline CDR1 and CDR2: SGHAT and FQNNGV. CDR3 length equals 14 residues. V lost 0 bases and J 1 base, leaving 6 bases between the germline ends. The CDR3 DNA reads TGTGCCAGCAGCTTAGATTGGGGGAACACTGAAGCTTTCTTT. Residues: CASSLDWGNTEAFF.

At least ten counts were recorded for this clonotype. This chain joins TRBV5-1 and TRBJ2-1; 11 positions match TRBD1. CDR1 SGHRS and CDR2 YFSETQ come from the germline V gene. The length of the CDR3 is 16 residues. The ends lost 0 bases at V and 3 bases at J; junction bases unmatched: 2. CDR3 amino acids: CASSLGDRGGYNEQFF. The CDR3 DNA reads as TGCGCCAGCAGCTTGGGGGACAGGGGGGGCTACAATGAGCAGTTCTTC.

This clonotype has at least ten counts. The chain carries TRBV4-3 and TRBJ1-2; D is unclear. Trimming shortened V by 4 bases and J by 0 bases, and 9 bases separated the two germline ends. The germline V gene has CDR1 LGHNA and CDR2 YSLEER. The CDR3 has 14 residues. CDR3 DNA: TGCGCCAGCAGCCCAGGTGTAGCTAACTATGGCTACACCTTC. Its protein product is CASSPGVANYGYTF.

This clonotype was seen a few times. The rearrangement joins TRBV7-3 to TRBJ1-1, with D tentatively TRBD1 (5 bases). The CDR3 has 12 residues. The germline CDR1 and CDR2 sequences are SGHTA and FQGTGA. Trimming removed 5 bases at V and 8 bases at J, with 12 bases between. CDR3 sequence (DNA): TGTGCCAGCAGCGCACCGGGGGGAGAAGCTTTCTTT. Translation: CASSAPGGEAFF.

In the case of this clonotype: This may stem from a read error, because a much larger clone lies one nucleotide away. V is TRBV6-5 and J is TRBJ1-5; 7 bases line up with TRBD1. The germline V gene encodes CDR1 MNHEY and CDR2 SVGAGI. This CDR3 comprises 16 residues. V was pared by 4 bases and J by 5 bases, with 11 bases of the junction left unmatched. CDR3 nucleotides: TGTGCCAGCAGTTCCGGGAAAGGGGGCTATTATCAGCCCCAGCATTTT. This translates into CASSSGKGGYYQPQHF.

This clonotype was observed at least ten times. This chain connects TRBV7-6 to TRBJ2-1; TRBD2 matches 7 bases. CDR1 is SGHVS, CDR2 FNYEAQ, per germline. CDR3 length equals 18 residues. V lost 4 bases and J lost 0; bases outside the gene matches: 12. The CDR3 DNA follows: TGTGCCAGCAGCTCCTCAACTAGCGCCCCAGGCTCCTACAATGAGCAGTTCTTC. Its protein is CASSSSTSAPGSYNEQFF.

This clonotype has ten or more counts. The rearrangement uses TRBV7-9 and TRBJ1-2, with 9 nucleotides matching TRBD1. V was clipped by 5 bases and J by 3 bases; unmatched bases: 1. CDR3 length equals 13 residues. CDR1 and CDR2 from the germline V gene are SEHNR and FQNEAQ (reference sequence). The CDR3: CASSRQGDYGYTF. CDR3 sequence (DNA): TGTGCCAGCAGCCGACAGGGGGACTATGGCTACACCTTC.